This passage covers 11 T cell receptor beta chains from one sample sequenced in a study of regulatory T cells in long-lasting Graves disease. Time point in this sample: newly diagnosed GD, antithyroid drugs for less than 3 months. Making the TCR library involved RNA that had been extracted from PBMCs. Combining iRepertoire HTBI primers with Arm-PCR of CDR3 regions, the authors built TCR beta libraries. A single record per CDR3 protein comes from TCRdb applying MiXCR to the multiplex PCR reads. The table includes some 500,000 distinct CDR3 sequences, roughly 16% detected once. A further study also used this sample, focusing on T cells in Graves' hyperthyroidism and ophthalmopathy.

The sequenced sample was peripheral blood mononuclear cells (PBMCs), obtained at new diagnosis, from a patient treated with antithyroid drugs. The receptors stem from a woman aged 35-60 years with Graves disease.

The sample holds a few counts of this clonotype. This rearrangement joins TRBV6-1 to TRBJ1-5; 8 bases line up with TRBD1. Germline V gene sequence: CDR1 MNHNS, CDR2 SASEGT. CDR3 length: 13 amino acids. The ends lost 8 bases at V and 11 bases at J; junction bases unmatched: 11. CDR3 sequence reads: CASRRTGMETQHF. The CDR3 DNA reads as TGTGCCAGCCGACGGACAGGGATGGAGACCCAGCATTTT.

This clonotype occurred many times. V and J are TRBV12-3 or TRBV12-4 and TRBJ1-5, with 8 bases identical to TRBD1. J gave up 1 base and V 3 bases, and 2 bases lay outside the gene matches. The CDR3 has 15 residues. CDR3 loop: CASSFRTGSNQPQHF. The CDR3 region has the DNA TGTGCCAGCAGTTTTAGGACAGGGAGCAATCAGCCCCAGCATTTT.

This clonotype was detected many times. The chain combines TRBV2 with TRBJ2-1; D possibly uses TRBD1 or TRBD2 (5 bases each). The germline CDR1 and CDR2 sequences are SNHLY and FYNNEI. The CDR3 runs 14 residues. The germline V and J ends were trimmed by 7 bases and 0 bases, with 10 bases remaining between them. The CDR3 protein is CASNPGPSYNEQFF. DNA of the CDR3: TGTGCCAGCAACCCGGGGCCCTCCTACAATGAGCAGTTCTTC.

J is TRBJ1-6 and V is TRBV7-9, with 7 bases lining up with TRBD1. CDR3 size: 14 residues. CDR1 is SEHNR, CDR2 FQNEAQ, per germline (reference sequence). The V segment lost 5 bases and the J segment 6 bases; nucleotides outside the gene matches: 4. CDR3 protein: CASSETGFNSPLHF. CDR3 sequence (DNA): TGTGCCAGCAGCGAGACAGGGTTTAATTCACCCCTCCACTTT.

This clonotype was recorded many times. The V call is TRBV6-6, the J call TRBJ1-2; weak D call: TRBD1 (6 bases). From germline, CDR1 is MNHNY and CDR2 SVGAGI (reference sequence). This CDR3 is built from 16 residues. V lost 0 bases to trimming and J lost 4 bases, with 15 bases between them. The CDR3 loop reads CASSYSRGADPYGYTF. In nucleotides, the CDR3 is TGTGCCAGCAGTTACTCGCGGGGGGCGGACCCCTATGGCTACACCTTC.

This clonotype has a count of ten or more. The V and J genes are TRBV6-5 and TRBJ2-5, with D perhaps being TRBD1 or TRBD2 (7 bases each). Deletions cut 0 bases from V and 4 bases from J, with 12 bases between. The CDR3 runs to 15 residues. Germline V gives CDR1 MNHEY, CDR2 SVGAGI. The CDR3 loop reads CASSYSGGGGETQYF. The DNA of the CDR3 is TGTGCCAGCAGTTACTCGGGAGGGGGCGGAGAGACCCAGTACTTC.

Regarding this clonotype: The junction differs from germline at one of its ends, possibly a read error. J is TRBJ2-7 and V is TRBV11-2, with TRBD1 identical over 7 bases. Germline V gene data show CDR1 as SGHAT and CDR2 as FQNNGV. The CDR3 extends over 14 amino acids. This chain's CDR3 is CVSSPGRGMYEQYF. Written as DNA, the CDR3 is TGTGTCAGCAGCCCAGGCAGGGGGATGTACGAGCAGTACTTC.

V gene TRBV28 combines with J gene TRBJ1-3; D is possibly TRBD1 (5 bases). The CDR3 runs 17 residues. Trimming removed 2 bases at V and 0 bases at J, with 14 bases between. From germline, CDR1 is MDHEN and CDR2 SYDVKM. DNA for the CDR3: TGTGCCAGCAGTTTAGGGGCTTCATTCTTCTCTGGAAACACCATATATTTT. Protein: CASSLGASFFSGNTIYF.

This clonotype appeared many times. The chain has TRBV28 and TRBJ2-5, with unresolved D. Trimming cost V 6 bases and J 4 bases, with 6 bases left between them. This CDR3 contains 11 residues. Per the germline V gene, CDR1 is MDHEN and CDR2 is SYDVKM. The DNA of the CDR3 is TGTGCCAGCAGCCAAATAGAGACCCAGTACTTC. This encodes CASSQIETQYF.

In regard to this clonotype: A much bigger clone sits one base away, suggesting this may be a read error. The chain combines TRBV6-1 with TRBJ1-1; TRBD1 is a possible D gene (5 bases). The CDR3 is 17 residues long. V was cut by 7 bases and J by 9 bases, with 30 bases left in between. Germline assignment: CDR1 MNHNS and CDR2 SASEGT. Here the CDR3 DNA reads TGTGCCAGCAACATCTACGGGGGACCCTGGGCGTTTCCTAAAGCTTTCTTT. Encoded protein: CASNIYGGPWAFPKAFF.

This clonotype occurred once. This chain uses TRBV10-3 with TRBJ2-1; perhaps TRBD1 as D (6 bases). This CDR3 spans 17 amino acids. The V end was cut by 0 bases, the J end by 4 bases, with 16 bases between. The V gene's germline CDR1 is ENHRY and CDR2 SYGVKD. The CDR3 coding sequence is TGTGCCATCAGTGAGTCGAATAGGGACACTAGATACAATGAGCAGTTCTTC. Amino acid sequence: CAISESNRDTRYNEQFF.